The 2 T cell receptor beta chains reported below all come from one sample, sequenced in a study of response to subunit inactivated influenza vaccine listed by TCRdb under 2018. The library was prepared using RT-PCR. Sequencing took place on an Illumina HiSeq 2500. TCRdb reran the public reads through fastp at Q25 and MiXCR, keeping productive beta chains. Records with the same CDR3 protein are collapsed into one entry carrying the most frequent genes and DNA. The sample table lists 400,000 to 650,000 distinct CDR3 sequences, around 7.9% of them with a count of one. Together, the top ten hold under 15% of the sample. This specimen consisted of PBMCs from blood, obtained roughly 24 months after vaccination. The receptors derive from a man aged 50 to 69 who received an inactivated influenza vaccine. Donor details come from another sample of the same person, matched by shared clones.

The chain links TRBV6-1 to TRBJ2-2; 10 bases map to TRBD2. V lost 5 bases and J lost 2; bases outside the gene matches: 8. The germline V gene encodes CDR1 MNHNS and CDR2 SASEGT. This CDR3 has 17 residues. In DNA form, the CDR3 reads TGTGCCAGCAGTCGCGCCGGGACTAGCGTAAACACCGGGGAGCTGTTTTTT. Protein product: CASSRAGTSVNTGELFF.

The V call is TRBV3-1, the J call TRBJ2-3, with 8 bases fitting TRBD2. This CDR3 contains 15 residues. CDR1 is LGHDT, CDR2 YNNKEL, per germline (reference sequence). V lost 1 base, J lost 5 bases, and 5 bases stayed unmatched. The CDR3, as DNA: TGTGCCAGCAGCCAAGGCGGGGGGCCAGGAGATACGCAGTATTTT. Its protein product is CASSQGGGPGDTQYF.